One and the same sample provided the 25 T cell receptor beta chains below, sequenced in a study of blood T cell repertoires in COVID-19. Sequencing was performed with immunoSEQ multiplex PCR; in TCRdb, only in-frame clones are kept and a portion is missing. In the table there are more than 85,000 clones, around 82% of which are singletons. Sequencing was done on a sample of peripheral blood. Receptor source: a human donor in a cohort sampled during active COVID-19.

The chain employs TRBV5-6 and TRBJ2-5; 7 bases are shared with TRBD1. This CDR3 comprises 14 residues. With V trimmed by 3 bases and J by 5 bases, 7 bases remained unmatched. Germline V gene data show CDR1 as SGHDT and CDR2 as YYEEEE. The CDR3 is CASSSQGSRETQYF. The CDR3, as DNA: TGTGCCAGCAGCTCACAGGGGAGTAGGGAGACCCAGTACTTC. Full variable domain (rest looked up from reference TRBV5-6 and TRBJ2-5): DAGVTQSPTHLIKTRGQQVTLRCSPKSGHDTVSWYQQALGQGPQFIFQYYEEEERQRGNFPDRFSGHQFPNYSSELNVNALLLGDSALYLCASSSQGSRETQYFGPGTRLLVL.

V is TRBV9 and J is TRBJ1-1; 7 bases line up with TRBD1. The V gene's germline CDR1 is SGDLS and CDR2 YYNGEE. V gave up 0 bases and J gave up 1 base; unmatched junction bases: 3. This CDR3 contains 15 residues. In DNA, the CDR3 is TGTGCCAGCAGCGTAGAGCACAGGGGGAACACTGAAGCTTTCTTT. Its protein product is CASSVEHRGNTEAFF.

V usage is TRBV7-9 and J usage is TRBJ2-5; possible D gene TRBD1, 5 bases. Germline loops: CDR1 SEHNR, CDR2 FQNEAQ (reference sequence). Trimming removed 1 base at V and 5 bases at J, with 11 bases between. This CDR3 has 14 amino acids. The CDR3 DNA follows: TGTGCCAGCAGCTTAGATAAGGGGCCGGAGACCCAGTACTTC. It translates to CASSLDKGPETQYF. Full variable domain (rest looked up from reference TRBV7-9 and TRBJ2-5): DTGVSQNPRHKITKRGQNVTFRCDPISEHNRLYWYRQTLGQGPEFLTYFQNEAQLEKSRLLSDRFSAERPKGSFSTLEIQRTEQGDSAMYLCASSLDKGPETQYFGPGTRLLVL.

The DNA of the CDR3 is TGTGCCTGGTCTCGGACAGGAATCTCGGCCTATGGCTACACCTTC. As protein: CAWSRTGISAYGYTF. The rearrangement joins TRBV30 to TRBJ1-2, with TRBD1 matching 7 bases. This CDR3 has 15 residues. Germline trimming cut 5 bases from V and 4 bases from J; bases unmatched to any gene: 13. Germline-derived CDR1 and CDR2 are GTSNPN and SVGIG (reference sequence).

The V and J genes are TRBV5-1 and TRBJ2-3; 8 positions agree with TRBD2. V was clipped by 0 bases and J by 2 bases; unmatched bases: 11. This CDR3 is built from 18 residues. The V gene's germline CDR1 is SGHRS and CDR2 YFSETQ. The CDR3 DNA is TGCGCCAGCAGCTTGGGAGGTCTTCTAGCGGGCTCCACAGATACGCAGTATTTT. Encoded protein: CASSLGGLLAGSTDTQYF.

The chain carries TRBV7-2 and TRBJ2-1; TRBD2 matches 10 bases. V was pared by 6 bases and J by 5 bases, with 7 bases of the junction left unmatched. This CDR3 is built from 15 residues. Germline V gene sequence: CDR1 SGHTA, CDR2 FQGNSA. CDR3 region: CASRETSGSNNEQFF. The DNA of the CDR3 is TGTGCCAGCAGGGAGACTAGCGGGTCAAACAATGAGCAGTTCTTC.

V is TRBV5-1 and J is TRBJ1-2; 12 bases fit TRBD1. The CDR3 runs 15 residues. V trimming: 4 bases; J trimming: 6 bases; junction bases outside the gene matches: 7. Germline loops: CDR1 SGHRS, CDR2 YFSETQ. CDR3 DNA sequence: TGCGCCAGCAGCACCTCCGGGACAGGGGGCGATGGCTACACCTTC. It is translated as CASSTSGTGGDGYTF.

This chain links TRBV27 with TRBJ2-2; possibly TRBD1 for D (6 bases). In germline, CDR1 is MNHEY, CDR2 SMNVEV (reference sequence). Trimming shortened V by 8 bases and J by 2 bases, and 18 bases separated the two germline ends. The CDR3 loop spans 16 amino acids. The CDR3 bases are TGTGCCAGCCAAAACGCCTACAGGGAAAACACCGGGGAGCTGTTTTTT. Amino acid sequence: CASQNAYRENTGELFF.

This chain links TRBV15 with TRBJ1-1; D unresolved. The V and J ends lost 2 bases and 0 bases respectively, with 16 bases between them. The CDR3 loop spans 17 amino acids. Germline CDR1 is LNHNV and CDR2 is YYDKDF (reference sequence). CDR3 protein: CATSRPGMGGLNTEAFF. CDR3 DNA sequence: TGTGCCACCAGCAGACCCGGGATGGGTGGGTTGAACACTGAAGCTTTCTTT.

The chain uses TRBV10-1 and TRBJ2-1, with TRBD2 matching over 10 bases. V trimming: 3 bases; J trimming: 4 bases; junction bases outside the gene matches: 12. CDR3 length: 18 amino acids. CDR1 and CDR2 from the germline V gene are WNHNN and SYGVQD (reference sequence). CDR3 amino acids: CASSDTSGKGRRYNEQFF. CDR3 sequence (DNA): TGCGCCAGCAGTGACACTAGCGGGAAAGGGCGTCGATACAATGAGCAGTTCTTC.

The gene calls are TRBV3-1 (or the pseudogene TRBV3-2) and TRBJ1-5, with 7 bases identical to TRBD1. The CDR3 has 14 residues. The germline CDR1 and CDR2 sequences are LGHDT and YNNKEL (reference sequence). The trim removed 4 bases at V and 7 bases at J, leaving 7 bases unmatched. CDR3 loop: CASSRTTGDQPQHF. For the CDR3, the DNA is TGTGCCAGCAGCCGAACTACAGGGGACCAGCCCCAGCATTTT.

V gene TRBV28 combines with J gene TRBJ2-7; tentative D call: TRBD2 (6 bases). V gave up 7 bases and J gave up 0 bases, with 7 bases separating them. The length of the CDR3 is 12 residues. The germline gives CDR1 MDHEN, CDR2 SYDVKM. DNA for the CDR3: TGTGCCAGCATTAGCGGCTCCTACGAGCAGTACTTC. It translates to CASISGSYEQYF.

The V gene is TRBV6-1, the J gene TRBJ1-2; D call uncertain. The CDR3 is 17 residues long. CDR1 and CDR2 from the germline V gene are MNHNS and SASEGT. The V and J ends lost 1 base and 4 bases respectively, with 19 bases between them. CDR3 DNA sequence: TGTGCCAGCAGTGAAGGGGAGATCCCTAATCGGCTCTATGGCTACACCTTC. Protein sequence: CASSEGEIPNRLYGYTF.

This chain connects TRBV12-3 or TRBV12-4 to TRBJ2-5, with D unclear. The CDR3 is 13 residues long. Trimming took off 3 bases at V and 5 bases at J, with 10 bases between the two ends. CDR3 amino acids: CASSLWATETQYF. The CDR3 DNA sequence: TGTGCCAGCAGTTTGTGGGCAACTGAGACCCAGTACTTC.

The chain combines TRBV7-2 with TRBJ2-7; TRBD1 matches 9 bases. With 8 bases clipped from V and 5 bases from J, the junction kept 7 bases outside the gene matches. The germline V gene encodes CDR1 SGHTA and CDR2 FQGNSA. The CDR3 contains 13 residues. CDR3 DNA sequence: TGTGCCAGCCGAAGACAGGGGGTCGACGAGCAGTACTTC. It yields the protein CASRRQGVDEQYF.

Here the CDR3 DNA reads TGTGCCAGCAGTCATTTTCTAGCGGGAGGAACCGCAGATACGCAGTATTTT. Its protein product is CASSHFLAGGTADTQYF. The genes are TRBV6-6 and TRBJ2-3; TRBD2 agrees at 11 bases. Trimming at V came to 5 bases and at J to 4 bases, leaving 11 bases not matched to a gene. Germline lookup yields CDR1 MNHNY and CDR2 SVGAGI (reference sequence). The CDR3 totals 17 residues.

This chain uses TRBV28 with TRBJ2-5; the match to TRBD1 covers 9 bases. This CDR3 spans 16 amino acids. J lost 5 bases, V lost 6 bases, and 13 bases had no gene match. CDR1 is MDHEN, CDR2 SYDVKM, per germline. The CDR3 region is CASSPTGQGPYETQYF. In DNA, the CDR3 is TGTGCCAGCAGCCCGACGGGACAGGGCCCTTACGAGACCCAGTACTTC.

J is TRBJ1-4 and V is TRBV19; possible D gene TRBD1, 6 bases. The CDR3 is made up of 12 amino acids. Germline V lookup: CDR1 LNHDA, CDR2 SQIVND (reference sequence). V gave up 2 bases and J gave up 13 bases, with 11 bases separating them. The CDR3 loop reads CASSILQGGLFF. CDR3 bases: TGTGCCAGTAGTATACTACAGGGCGGACTGTTTTTT.

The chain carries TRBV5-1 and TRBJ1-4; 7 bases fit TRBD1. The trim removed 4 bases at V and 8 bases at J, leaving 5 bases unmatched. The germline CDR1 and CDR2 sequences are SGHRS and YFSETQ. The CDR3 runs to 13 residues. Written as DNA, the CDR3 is TGCGCCAGCAGCGAGACAGGGCCCGAAAAACTGTTTTTT. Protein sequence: CASSETGPEKLFF.

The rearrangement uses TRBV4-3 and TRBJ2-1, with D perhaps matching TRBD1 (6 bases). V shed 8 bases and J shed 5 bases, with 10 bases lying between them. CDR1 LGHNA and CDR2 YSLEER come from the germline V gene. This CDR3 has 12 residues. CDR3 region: CASGDTNNEQFF. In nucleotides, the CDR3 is TGCGCCAGCGGGGACACTAACAATGAGCAGTTCTTC.

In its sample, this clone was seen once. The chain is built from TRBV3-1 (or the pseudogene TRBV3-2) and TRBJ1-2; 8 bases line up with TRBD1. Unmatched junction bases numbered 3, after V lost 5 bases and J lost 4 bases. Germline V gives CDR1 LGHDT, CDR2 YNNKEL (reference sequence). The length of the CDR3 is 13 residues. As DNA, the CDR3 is TGTGCCAGCAGCGACGGGACAGGCTATGGCTACACCTTC. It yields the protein CASSDGTGYGYTF.

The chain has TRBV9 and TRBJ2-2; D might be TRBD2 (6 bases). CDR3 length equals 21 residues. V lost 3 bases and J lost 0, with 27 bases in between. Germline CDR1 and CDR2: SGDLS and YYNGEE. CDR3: CASSGADTWDSRFANTGELFF. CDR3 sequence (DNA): TGTGCCAGCAGCGGAGCGGATACCTGGGACTCCCGGTTCGCGAACACCGGGGAGCTGTTTTTT.

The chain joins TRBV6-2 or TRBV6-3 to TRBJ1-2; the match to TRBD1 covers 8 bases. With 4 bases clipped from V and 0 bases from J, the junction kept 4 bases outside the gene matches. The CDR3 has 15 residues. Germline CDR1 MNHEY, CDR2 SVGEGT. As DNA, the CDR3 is TGTGCCAGCAGTTCAGGACAGGGAGCTAACTATGGCTACACCTTC. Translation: CASSSGQGANYGYTF.

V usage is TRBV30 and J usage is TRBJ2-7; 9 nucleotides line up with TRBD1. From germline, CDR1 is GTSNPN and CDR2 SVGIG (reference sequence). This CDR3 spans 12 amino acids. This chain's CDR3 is CAAGQGIYEQYF. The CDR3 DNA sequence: TGTGCGGCGGGACAGGGCATATACGAGCAGTACTTC.

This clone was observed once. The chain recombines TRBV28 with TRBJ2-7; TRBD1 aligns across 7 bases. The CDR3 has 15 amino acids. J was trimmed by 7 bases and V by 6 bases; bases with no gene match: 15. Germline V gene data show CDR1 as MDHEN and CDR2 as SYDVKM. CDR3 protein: CASRGTTGPWSEQYF. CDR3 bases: TGTGCCAGCAGGGGAACGACAGGGCCCTGGAGTGAGCAGTACTTC.